This T cell receptor (beta chain) was sequenced for a study of T cell changes during pregnancy in multiple sclerosis. Per the germline V gene, CDR1 is SGHRS and CDR2 is YFSETQ. The CDR3 sequence is 13 residues long. V lost 0 bases to trimming and J lost 4 bases, with 7 bases between them. Some clones are missing from TCRdb's copy, which holds only in-frame ones; the method was immunoSEQ multiplex PCR. The sample includes 95,000 to 110,000 clones, around 93% seen only once; the top ten take 0.65% to 0.9%. The sequence was collected from a female donor in good health, enrolled as a control in a pregnancy study. This rearrangement joins TRBV5-1 to TRBJ1-2; D remains ambiguous. The sample here was peripheral blood, taken in the third trimester of pregnancy. The CDR3 nucleotides read TGCGCCAGCAGCTTGGAGTACAGCTATGGCTACACCTTC. It encodes CASSLEYSYGYTF. The full variable domain, completed using reference TRBV5-1 and TRBJ1-2, is KAGVTQTPRYLIKTRGQQVTLSCSPISGHRSVSWYQQTPGQGLQFLFEYFSETQRNKGNFPGRFSGRQFSNSRSEMNVSTLELGDSALYLCASSLEYSYGYTFGSGTRLTVV.